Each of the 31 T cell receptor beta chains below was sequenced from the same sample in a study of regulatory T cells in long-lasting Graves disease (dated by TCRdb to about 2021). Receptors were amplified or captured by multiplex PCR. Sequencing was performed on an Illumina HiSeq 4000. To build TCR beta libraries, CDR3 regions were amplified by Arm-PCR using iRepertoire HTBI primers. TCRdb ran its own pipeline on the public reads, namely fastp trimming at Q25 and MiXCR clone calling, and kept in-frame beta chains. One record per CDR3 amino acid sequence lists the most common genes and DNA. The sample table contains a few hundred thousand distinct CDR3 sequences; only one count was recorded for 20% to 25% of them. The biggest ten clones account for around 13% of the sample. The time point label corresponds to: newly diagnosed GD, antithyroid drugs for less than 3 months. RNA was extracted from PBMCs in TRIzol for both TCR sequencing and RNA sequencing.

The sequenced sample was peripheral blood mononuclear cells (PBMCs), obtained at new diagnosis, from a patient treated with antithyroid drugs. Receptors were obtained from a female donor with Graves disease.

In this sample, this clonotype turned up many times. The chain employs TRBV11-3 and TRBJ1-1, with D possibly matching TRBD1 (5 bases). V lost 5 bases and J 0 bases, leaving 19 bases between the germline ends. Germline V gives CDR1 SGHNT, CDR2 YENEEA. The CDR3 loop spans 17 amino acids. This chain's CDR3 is CASSLTGVGGMNTEAFF. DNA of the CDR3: TGTGCCAGCAGCCTAACGGGGGTGGGGGGAATGAACACTGAAGCTTTCTTT.

The CDR3 bases are TGTGCCAGCAGCTTCGGGGGCTCGGCCTACGAGCAGTACTTC. Translation: CASSFGGSAYEQYF. The genes are TRBV11-2 and TRBJ2-7; TRBD1 or TRBD2 may be the D gene (6 bases each). V dropped 3 bases and J dropped 2 bases, with 11 bases sitting between them. Germline-derived CDR1 and CDR2 are SGHAT and FQNNGV. CDR3 length: 14 amino acids.

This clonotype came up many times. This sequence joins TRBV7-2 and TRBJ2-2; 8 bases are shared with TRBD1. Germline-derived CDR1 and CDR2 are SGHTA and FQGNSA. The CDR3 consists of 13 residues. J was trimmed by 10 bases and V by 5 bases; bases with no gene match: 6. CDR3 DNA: TGTGCCAGCAGCGGACAGGGTCGAGAGGAGCTGTTTTTT. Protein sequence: CASSGQGREELFF.

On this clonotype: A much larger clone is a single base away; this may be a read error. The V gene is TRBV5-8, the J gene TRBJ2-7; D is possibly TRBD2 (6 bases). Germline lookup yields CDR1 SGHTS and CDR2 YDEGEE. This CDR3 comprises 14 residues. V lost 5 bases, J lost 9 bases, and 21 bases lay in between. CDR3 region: CASRIQRRGLRQYF. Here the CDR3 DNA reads TGTGCCAGCAGGATACAGAGGCGCGGACTAAGGCAGTACTTC.

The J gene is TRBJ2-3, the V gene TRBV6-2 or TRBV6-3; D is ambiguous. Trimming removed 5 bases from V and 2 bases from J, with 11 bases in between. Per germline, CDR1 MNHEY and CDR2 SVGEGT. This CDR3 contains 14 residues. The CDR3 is CASSEDPTTDTQYF. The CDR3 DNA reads TGTGCCAGCAGTGAAGATCCCACCACAGATACGCAGTATTTT.

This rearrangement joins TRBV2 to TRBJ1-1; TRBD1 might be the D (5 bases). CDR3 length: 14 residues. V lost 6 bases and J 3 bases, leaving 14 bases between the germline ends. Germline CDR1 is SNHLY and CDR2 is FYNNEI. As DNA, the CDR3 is TGTGCCAGCAGGGGATACGGGGGTTACACTGAAGCTTTCTTT. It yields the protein CASRGYGGYTEAFF.

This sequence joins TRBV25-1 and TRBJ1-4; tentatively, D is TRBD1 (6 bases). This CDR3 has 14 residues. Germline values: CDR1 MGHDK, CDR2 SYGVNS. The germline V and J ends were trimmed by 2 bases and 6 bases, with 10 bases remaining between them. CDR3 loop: CASSEGTKDEKLFF. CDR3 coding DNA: TGTGCCAGCAGTGAAGGGACAAAGGATGAAAAACTGTTTTTT.

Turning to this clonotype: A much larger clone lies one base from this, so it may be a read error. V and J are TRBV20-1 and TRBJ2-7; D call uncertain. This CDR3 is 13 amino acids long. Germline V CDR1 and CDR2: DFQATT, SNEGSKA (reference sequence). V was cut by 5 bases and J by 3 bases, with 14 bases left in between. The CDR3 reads CSAGVRSVYEQYF. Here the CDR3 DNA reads TGCAGTGCTGGTGTCCGGAGCGTCTACGAGCAGTACTTC.

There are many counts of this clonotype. CDR3 sequence (DNA): TGCGCCAGCTCGGTAGGGGAAATAAGCTATGGCTACACCTTC. Translated, it gives CASSVGEISYGYTF. The gene calls are TRBV5-1 and TRBJ1-2; possible D gene TRBD1, 5 bases. Germline CDR1 is SGHRS and CDR2 is YFSETQ. This CDR3 is 14 amino acids long. The V end lost 7 bases, the J end lost 4 bases, and 17 bases lay between the germline ends.

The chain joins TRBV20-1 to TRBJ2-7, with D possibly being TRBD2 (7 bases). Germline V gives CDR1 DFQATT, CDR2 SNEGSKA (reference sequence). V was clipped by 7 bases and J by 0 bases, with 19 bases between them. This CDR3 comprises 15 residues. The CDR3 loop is CSVSGSGADSYEQYF. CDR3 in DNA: TGCAGTGTTAGCGGGTCGGGGGCAGACTCCTACGAGCAGTACTTC.

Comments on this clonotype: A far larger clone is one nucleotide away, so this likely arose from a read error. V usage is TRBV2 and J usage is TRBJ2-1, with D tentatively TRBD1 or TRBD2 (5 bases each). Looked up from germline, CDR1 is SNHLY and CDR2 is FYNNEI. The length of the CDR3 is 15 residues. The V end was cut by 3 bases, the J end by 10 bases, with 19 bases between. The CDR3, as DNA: TGTGCCAGCAGTGACGACCAGGGATACGACTACGAGCAGTTCTTC. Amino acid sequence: CASSDDQGYDYEQFF.

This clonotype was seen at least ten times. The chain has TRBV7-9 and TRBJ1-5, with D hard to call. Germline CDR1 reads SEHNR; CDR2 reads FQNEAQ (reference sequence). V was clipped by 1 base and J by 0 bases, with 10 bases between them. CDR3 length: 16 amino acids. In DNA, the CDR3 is TGTGCCAGCAGCTTAGGGGCAGGTACTAGCAATCAGCCCCAGCATTTT. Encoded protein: CASSLGAGTSNQPQHF.

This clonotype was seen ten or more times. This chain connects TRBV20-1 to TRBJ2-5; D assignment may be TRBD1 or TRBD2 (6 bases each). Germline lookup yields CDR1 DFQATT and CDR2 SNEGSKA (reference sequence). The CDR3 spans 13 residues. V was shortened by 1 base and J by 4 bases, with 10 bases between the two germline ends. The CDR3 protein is CSARGGAGETQYF. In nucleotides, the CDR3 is TGCAGTGCTAGAGGGGGGGCGGGAGAGACCCAGTACTTC.

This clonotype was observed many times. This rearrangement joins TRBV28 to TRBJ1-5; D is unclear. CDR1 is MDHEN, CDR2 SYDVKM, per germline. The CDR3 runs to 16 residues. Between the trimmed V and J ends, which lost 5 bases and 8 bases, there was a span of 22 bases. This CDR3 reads CASSPPAGSSNKPQHF. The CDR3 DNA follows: TGTGCCAGCAGTCCGCCGGCCGGAAGTTCTAATAAGCCCCAGCATTTT. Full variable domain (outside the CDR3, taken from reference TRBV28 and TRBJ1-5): DVKVTQSSRYLVKRTGEKVFLECVQDMDHENMFWYRQDPGLGLRLIYFSYDVKMKEKGDIPEGYSVSREKKERFSLILESASTNQTSMYLCASSPPAGSSNKPQHFGDGTRLSIL.

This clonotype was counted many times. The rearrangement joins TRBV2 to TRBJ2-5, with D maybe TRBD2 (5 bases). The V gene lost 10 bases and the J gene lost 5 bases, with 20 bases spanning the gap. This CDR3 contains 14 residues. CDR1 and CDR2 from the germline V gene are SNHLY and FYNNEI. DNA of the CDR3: TGTGCCACCGCTAGAGGGAGCGGCAAGGAGACCCAGTACTTC. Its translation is CATARGSGKETQYF.

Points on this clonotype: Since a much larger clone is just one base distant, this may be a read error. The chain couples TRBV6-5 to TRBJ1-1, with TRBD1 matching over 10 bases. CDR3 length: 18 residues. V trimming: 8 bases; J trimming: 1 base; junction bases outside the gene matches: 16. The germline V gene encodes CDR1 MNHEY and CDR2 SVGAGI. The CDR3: CASEFLEGQGLENTEAFF. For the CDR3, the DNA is TGTGCCAGCGAGTTCCTTGAGGGACAGGGGCTAGAGAACACTGAAGCTTTCTTT.

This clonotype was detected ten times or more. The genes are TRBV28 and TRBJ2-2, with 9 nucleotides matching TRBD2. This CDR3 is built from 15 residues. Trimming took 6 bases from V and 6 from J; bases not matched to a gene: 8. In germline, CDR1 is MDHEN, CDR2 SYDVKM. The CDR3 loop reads CASSRPGLAPGELFF. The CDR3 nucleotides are TGTGCCAGCAGCCGCCCGGGACTAGCACCCGGGGAGCTGTTTTTT.

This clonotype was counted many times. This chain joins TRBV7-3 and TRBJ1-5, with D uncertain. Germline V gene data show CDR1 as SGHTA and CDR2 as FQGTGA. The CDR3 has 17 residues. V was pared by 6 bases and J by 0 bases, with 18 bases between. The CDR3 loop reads CASSVPAEIYSNQPQHF. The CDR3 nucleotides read TGTGCCAGCAGTGTCCCAGCCGAGATTTATAGCAATCAGCCCCAGCATTTT. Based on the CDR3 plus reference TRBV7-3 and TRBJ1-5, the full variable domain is GAGVSQTPSNKVTEKGKYVELRCDPISGHTALYWYRQSLGQGPEFLIYFQGTGAADDSGLPNDRFFAVRPEGSVSTLKIQRTERGDSAVYLCASSVPAEIYSNQPQHFGDGTRLSIL.

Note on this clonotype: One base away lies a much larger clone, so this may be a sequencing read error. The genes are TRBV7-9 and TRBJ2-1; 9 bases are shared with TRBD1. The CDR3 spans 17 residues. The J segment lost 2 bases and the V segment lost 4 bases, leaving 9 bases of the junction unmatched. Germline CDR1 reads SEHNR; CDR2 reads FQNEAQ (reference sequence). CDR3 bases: TGTGCCAGCAGCTCCCCAAGAGGACAGGGGCCCTACAATGAGCAGTTCTTC. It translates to CASSSPRGQGPYNEQFF.

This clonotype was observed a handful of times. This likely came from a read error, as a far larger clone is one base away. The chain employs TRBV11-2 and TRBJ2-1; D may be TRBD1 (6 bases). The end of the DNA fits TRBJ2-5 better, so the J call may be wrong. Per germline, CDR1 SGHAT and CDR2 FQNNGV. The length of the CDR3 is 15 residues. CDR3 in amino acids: CASSLGEQGKETQYF. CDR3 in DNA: TGTGCCAGCAGCTTAGGCGAGCAGGGGAAGGAGACCCAGTACTTC.

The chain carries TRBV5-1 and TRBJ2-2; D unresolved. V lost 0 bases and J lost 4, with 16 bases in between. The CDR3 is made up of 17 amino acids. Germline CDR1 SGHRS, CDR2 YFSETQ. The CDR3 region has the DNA TGCGCCAGCAGCTTGGCACTCTTGAGCCATTCCACCGGGGAGCTGTTTTTT. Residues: CASSLALLSHSTGELFF.

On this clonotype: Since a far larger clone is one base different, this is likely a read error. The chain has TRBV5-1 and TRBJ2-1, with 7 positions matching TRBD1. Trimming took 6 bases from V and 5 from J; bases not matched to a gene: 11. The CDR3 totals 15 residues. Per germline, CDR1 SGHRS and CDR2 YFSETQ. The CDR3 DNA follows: TGCGCCAGCAACCACAGGGGATTTGTCGACAATGAGCAGTTCTTC. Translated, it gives CASNHRGFVDNEQFF.

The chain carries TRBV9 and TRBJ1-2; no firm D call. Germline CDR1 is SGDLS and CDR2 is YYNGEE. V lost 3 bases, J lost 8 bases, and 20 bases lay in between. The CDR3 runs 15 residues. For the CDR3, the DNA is TGTGCCAGCAGCGCTAGTGCAAACCCAACGGGCGGCTACACCTTC. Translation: CASSASANPTGGYTF.

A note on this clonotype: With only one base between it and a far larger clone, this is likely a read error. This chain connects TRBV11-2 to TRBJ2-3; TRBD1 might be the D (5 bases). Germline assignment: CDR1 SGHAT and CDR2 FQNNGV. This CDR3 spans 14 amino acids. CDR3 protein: CASSLDPGNTEALF. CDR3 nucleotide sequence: TGTGCCAGCAGCTTAGACCCAGGGAACACTGAAGCTCTCTTT.

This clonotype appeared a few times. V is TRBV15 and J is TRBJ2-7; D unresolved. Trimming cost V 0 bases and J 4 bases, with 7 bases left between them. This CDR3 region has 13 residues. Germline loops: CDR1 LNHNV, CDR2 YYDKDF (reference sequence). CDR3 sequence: CATSRDKQYEQYF. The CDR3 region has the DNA TGTGCCACCAGCAGAGATAAACAGTACGAGCAGTACTTC.

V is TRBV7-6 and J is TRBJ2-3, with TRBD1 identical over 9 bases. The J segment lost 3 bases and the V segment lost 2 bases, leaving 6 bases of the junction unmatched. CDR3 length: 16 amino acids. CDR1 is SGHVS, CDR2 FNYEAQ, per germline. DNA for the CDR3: TGTGCCAGCAGCTTAATTGGGGGACAGGGTACAGATACGCAGTATTTT. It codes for CASSLIGGQGTDTQYF.

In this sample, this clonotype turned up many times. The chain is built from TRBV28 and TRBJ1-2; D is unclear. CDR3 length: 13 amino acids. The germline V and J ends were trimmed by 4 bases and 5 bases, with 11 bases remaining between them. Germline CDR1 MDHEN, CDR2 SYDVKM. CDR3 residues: CASSSRSGYGYTF. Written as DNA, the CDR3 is TGTGCCAGCAGTTCCCGGTCTGGGTATGGCTACACCTTC.

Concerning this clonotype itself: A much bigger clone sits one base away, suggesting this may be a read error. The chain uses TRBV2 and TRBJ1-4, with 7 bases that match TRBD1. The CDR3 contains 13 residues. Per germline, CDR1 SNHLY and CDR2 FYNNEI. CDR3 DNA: TGTGCCAGCAGCCTACAGGGGAGCGAAAAACTGGTTTTT. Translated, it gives CASSLQGSEKLVF.

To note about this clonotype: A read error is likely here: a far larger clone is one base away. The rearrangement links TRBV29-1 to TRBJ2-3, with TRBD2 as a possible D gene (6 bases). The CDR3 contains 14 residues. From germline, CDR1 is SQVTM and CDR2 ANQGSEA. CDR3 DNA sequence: TGCAGCGTTTTGAAGACTAGGGCTGGGGAGACCCTGTACTTC. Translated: CSVLKTRAGETLYF.

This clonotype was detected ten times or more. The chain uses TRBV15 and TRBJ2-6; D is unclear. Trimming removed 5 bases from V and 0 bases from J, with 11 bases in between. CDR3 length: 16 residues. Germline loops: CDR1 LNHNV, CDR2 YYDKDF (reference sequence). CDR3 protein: CATSRPVNSGANVLTF. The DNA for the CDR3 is TGTGCCACCAGCCGACCGGTGAACTCTGGGGCCAACGTCCTGACTTTC.

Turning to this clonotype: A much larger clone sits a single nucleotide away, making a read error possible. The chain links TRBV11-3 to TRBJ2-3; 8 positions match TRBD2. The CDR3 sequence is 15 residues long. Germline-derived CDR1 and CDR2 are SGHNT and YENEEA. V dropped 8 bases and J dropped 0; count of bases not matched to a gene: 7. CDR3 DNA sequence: TGTGCCAGCGGCCTTAGCGGGACTAGCACAGATACGCAGTATTTT. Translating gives CASGLSGTSTDTQYF.